These T cell receptor beta chains were read from a single sample in a study of blood T cells in healthy people across ages. Each CDR3 protein is one row after TCRdb ran MiXCR on the 5' RACE reads. The sample yields about 830,000 distinct CDR3 sequences, around 62% seen once. Sequencing was carried out using blood. These receptors all stem from a man aged 25 to 40 in good health. Each CDR3 is given without its conserved first and last residue.

TRBJ2-1	TRBV7-2	ASNFRQEAVEQF
TRBJ2-5	TRBV5-1	ASSTRQGGEETQY
TRBJ2-7	TRBV20-1	SASSDRGYEQY
TRBJ1-6	TRBV7-8	ASSWTGGYNSPLH
TRBJ2-2	TRBV28	ASSSGGSNTGELF
TRBJ2-1	TRBV7-3	AGLSASYNEQF
TRBJ2-7	TRBV7-2	ASSLGGFGYEQY
TRBJ2-1	TRBV3-1	ASSQDLRTSYNEQF
TRBJ1-2	TRBV29-1	SVEGIRDRIGGYT
NA	TRBV25-1	ASREGRDSSYEQY
TRBJ2-1	TRBV6-2/TRBV6-3	ASRGTVYNEQF
TRBJ2-1	TRBV29-1	SVSRLAGGHEQF
TRBJ2-1	TRBV6-2/TRBV6-3	ASRRRGFTNEQF
TRBJ2-5	TRBV9	ASSSTGLAKETQY
TRBJ2-6	TRBV15	AASRELVLSGANVLT
TRBJ2-6	TRBV6-2/TRBV6-3	ASMESGLGANVPT
TRBJ1-2	TRBV29-1	SVDPGRWTGYT
TRBJ1-1	TRBV3-1	ASSGRDLYTEAF
TRBJ2-5	TRBV4-2	ASSQRGESQETQY
TRBJ2-1	TRBV20-1	SARPIQGARYNEQF
TRBJ1-1	TRBV6-1	ASSFDTEAF
TRBJ2-1	TRBV4-2	ASSQEPGVGNEQF
TRBJ2-7	TRBV7-2	ASSLAPLGEQY
TRBJ2-1	TRBV13	ASSSNLDSDNEQF
TRBJ2-7	TRBV10-3	AITLGQGNYEQY
NA	TRBV7-9	ASSGGQTYNEQY
TRBJ2-5	TRBV29-1	SVPDRGETQY
TRBJ1-1	TRBV20-1	SARLGISLTEAF
TRBJ2-2	TRBV4-3	ASSQIGGELF
NA	TRBV9	ASSAGTGGTEQY
NA	TRBV27	ASSIDPGGSVYEQY
TRBJ1-5	TRBV20-1	SARVARGMNFQSQH
TRBJ1-1	TRBV9	ASSPYLLNTEAF
TRBJ2-3	TRBV9	ASSVGASGELTDTQY
TRBJ2-2	TRBV6-2/TRBV6-3	ASSVLAGGPSETGELF
TRBJ2-1	TRBV7-9	ASSPPGSSYNEQF
TRBJ1-1	TRBV4-3	ASSQDIPGFSGTEAF
TRBJ1-3	TRBV7-8	ASSYVGLSSGNTIY
TRBJ2-3	TRBV15	ATSRSGQNTDTQY
TRBJ2-4	TRBV6-1	ASRDRDAKNIQY
TRBJ2-1	TRBV5-5	ASSLGLAKYNEQF
TRBJ1-2	TRBV6-5	ASHGANYGYT
TRBJ2-5	TRBV7-9	VSSLPGGQETQY
TRBJ1-1	TRBV7-2	ASSLVSGPATRTEAF
TRBJ2-2	TRBV12-3/TRBV12-4	ASSQAGGHGELF
TRBJ2-1	TRBV27	ASSSERDNYNEQF
TRBJ2-1	TRBV12-3/TRBV12-4	ASTQLGRGPLHEQF
NA	TRBV29-1	SVAGLAGYEQY
TRBJ1-5	TRBV4-3	ASSQDVGQYRPQH
TRBJ2-7	TRBV5-1	ASSSAMGLYEQY
TRBJ2-3	TRBV6-2/TRBV6-3	AATDQGILNTDTQY
TRBJ2-7	TRBV10-3	AISPGLAGTHYEQY
TRBJ1-2	TRBV6-2/TRBV6-3	ASSYFAGPNYGYT
TRBJ1-4	TRBV20-1	SASLPGGPRDEKLF
NA	TRBV6-1	ASTRVGGTLGGGEQY
NA	TRBV7-2	ASSPLVGLTYEQY
TRBJ1-5	TRBV29-1	SAAGGFNQPQH
TRBJ2-3	TRBV2	ASSGDRVADTQY
TRBJ1-1	TRBV20-1	SARPSARTGGMNTEAF
TRBJ1-5	TRBV2	ASAGQGMGSPQH